One sample yielded the 9 T cell receptor beta chains listed below, sequenced in a study of Ad26.COV2.S vaccination and SARS-CoV-2 variants. Clones were sequenced by immunoSEQ multiplex PCR, and TCRdb holds only the in-frame ones, with some missing. The sample has 350,000 to 400,000 clones; 75% to 90% are singletons. Treatment specified: 19 received Ad26.COV2.S at low or high dose, single or two shots; roughly five received placebo; per-sample allocation not given. Samples analyzed were those drawn on day 63 after the first vaccine or placebo injection. This material consisted of peripheral blood, taken in a trial of Ad26.COV2.S vaccine versus placebo. The receptor set was obtained from a person aged 18-60 years who received the Ad26.COV2.S COVID-19 vaccine or a placebo.

This chain connects TRBV7-2 to TRBJ2-7; D not certain. V was cut by 4 bases and J by 2 bases, with 9 bases left in between. Germline V gives CDR1 SGHTA, CDR2 FQGNSA. CDR3 length equals 13 residues. CDR3 nucleotide sequence: TGTGCCAGCAGCTCGCCCATTACCTACGAGCAGTACTTC. This translates into CASSSPITYEQYF.

The rearrangement uses TRBV3-1 (or the pseudogene TRBV3-2) and TRBJ2-2; unclear D gene. CDR1 and CDR2 from the germline V gene are LGHDT and YNNKEL (reference sequence). This CDR3 spans 17 amino acids. V gave up 0 bases and J gave up 2 bases, with 13 bases separating them. The CDR3 DNA is TGTGCCAGCAGCCAAGATTGGGGTAACACCAACACCGGGGAGCTGTTTTTT. The encoded protein is CASSQDWGNTNTGELFF.

The J gene is TRBJ1-2, the V gene TRBV5-4; possible D gene TRBD1, 6 bases. The germline CDR1 and CDR2 sequences are SGHNT and YYREEE (reference sequence). Trimming stripped 4 bases from V and 5 bases from J, with 18 bases between. The CDR3 has 15 amino acids. The CDR3 coding sequence is TGTGCCAGCAGCCCCGACAGGCCCAGAGGGTATGGCTACACCTTC. Translating it yields CASSPDRPRGYGYTF. Based on the CDR3 plus reference TRBV5-4 and TRBJ1-2, the full variable domain is ETGVTQSPTHLIKTRGQQVTLRCSSQSGHNTVSWYQQALGQGPQFIFQYYREEENGRGNFPPRFSGLQFPNYSSELNVNALELDDSALYLCASSPDRPRGYGYTFGSGTRLTVV.

This clone occurred many times. The chain uses TRBV10-3 and TRBJ2-7, with D possibly called TRBD1 or TRBD2 (6 bases each). V was clipped by 8 bases and J by 7 bases, with 18 bases between them. This CDR3 spans 13 amino acids. Germline CDR1 is ENHRY and CDR2 is SYGVKD. DNA for the CDR3: TGTGCCATCGAGGGGGACACCCGGGGGGAGCAGTACTTC. It translates to CAIEGDTRGEQYF.

The chain carries TRBV3-1 (or the pseudogene TRBV3-2) and TRBJ1-3; D unresolved. CDR1 LGHDT and CDR2 YNNKEL come from the germline V gene (reference sequence). The germline V and J ends were trimmed by 0 bases and 3 bases, with 9 bases remaining between them. This CDR3 region has 15 residues. This chain's CDR3 is CASSQDWGGGNTIYF. CDR3 nucleotides: TGTGCCAGCAGCCAAGATTGGGGAGGTGGAAACACCATATATTTT.

This chain connects TRBV5-8 to TRBJ2-1; D possibly corresponds to TRBD2 (5 bases). V lost 2 bases and J lost 2, with 11 bases in between. The germline V gene has CDR1 SGHTS and CDR2 YDEGEE. The CDR3 has 15 residues. The CDR3 region is CASSFRGSPYNEQFF. The CDR3 DNA is TGTGCCAGCAGCTTTCGAGGGAGTCCCTACAATGAGCAGTTCTTC.

The V gene is TRBV3-1 (or the pseudogene TRBV3-2), the J gene TRBJ1-2, with TRBD1 matching over 8 bases. CDR1 and CDR2 (germline): LGHDT, YNNKEL (reference sequence). After removal of 1 base from V and 8 bases from J, the junction contained 12 bases not matched to a gene. There are 16 residues in the CDR3. Written as DNA, the CDR3 is TGTGCCAGCAGCCAAGTTACAGGGGGGCGGGGGTACGGCTACACCTTC. Residues: CASSQVTGGRGYGYTF.

This clone was counted once. The chain links TRBV4-2 to TRBJ2-7; TRBD2 matches 8 bases. With V trimmed by 4 bases and J by 6 bases, 17 bases remained unmatched. Germline V gene lookup returns CDR1 LGHNA and CDR2 YNFKEQ. The CDR3 is 17 amino acids. The CDR3: CASSPTPGEARGGEQYF. The DNA for the CDR3 is TGTGCCAGCAGCCCAACCCCCGGGGAGGCCCGGGGGGGCGAGCAGTACTTC.

The chain employs TRBV4-1 and TRBJ2-5; D not resolved. The CDR3 totals 13 residues. Trimming removed 3 bases at V and 2 bases at J, with 7 bases between. Germline V gene sequence: CDR1 MGHRA, CDR2 YSYEKL. The CDR3 DNA reads TGCGCCAGCAGCCAGGGCATACAAGAGACCCAGTACTTC. Translating it yields CASSQGIQETQYF.